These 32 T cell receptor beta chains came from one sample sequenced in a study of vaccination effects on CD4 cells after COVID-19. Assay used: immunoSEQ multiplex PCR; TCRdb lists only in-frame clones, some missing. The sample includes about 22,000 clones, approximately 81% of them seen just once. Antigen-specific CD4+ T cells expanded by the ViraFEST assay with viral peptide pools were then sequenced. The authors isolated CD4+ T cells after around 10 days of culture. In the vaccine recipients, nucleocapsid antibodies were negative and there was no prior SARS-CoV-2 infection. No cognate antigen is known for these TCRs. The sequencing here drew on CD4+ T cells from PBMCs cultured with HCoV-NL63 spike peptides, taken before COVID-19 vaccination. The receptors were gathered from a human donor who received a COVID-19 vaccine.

DNA of the CDR3: TGTGCCAGCAGCTTAGATAGGGAGGGCCGGGGCTATGGCTACACCTTC. Translation gives CASSLDREGRGYGYTF. The chain combines TRBV11-2 with TRBJ1-2; D remains unclear. This CDR3 region has 16 residues. V dropped 0 bases and J dropped 4 bases, with 15 bases sitting between them. Germline V gives CDR1 SGHAT, CDR2 FQNNGV.

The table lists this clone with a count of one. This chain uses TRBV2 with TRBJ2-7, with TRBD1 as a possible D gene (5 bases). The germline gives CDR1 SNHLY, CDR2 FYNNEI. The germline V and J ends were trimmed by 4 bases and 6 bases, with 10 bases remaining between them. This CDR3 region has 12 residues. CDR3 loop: CASSVLRVEQYF. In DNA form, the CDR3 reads TGTGCCAGCAGTGTCCTCAGGGTCGAGCAGTACTTC.

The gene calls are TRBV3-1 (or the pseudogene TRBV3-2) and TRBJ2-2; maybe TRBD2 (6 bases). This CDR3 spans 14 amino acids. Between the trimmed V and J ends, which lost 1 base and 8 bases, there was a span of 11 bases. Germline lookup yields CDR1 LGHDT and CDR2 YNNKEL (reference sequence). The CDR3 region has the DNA TGTGCCAGCAGCCAAGTGTCCGGGGGTGGGGAGCTGTTTTTT. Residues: CASSQVSGGGELFF.

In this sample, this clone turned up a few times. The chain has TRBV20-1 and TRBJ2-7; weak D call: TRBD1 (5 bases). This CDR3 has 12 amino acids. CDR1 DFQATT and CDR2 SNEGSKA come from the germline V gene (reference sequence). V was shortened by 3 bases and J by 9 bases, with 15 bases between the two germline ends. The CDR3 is CSASRPTALQYF. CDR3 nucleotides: TGCAGTGCTAGTAGACCGACAGCCCTGCAGTACTTC.

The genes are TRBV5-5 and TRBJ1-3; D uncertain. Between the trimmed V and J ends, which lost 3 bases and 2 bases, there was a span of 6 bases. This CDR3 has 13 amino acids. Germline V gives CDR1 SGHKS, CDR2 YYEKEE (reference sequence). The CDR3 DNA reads TGTGCCAGCAGCTCCTTAACTGGAAACACCATATATTTT. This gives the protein CASSSLTGNTIYF.

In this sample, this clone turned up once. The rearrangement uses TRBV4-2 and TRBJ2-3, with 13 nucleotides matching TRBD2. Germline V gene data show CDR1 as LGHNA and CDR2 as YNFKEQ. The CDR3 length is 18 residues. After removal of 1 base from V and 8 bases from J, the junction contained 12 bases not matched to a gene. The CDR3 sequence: CASSQAPTSGGAVGTQYF. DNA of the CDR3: TGTGCCAGCAGCCAAGCACCAACTAGCGGGGGGGCCGTGGGTACGCAGTATTTT.

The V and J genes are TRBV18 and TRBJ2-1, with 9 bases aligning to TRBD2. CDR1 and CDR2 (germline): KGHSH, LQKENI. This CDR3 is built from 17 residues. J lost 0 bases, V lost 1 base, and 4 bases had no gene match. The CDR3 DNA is TGTGCCAGCTCACCACTTTTAGCGGGAGACTCCTACAATGAGCAGTTCTTC. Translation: CASSPLLAGDSYNEQFF. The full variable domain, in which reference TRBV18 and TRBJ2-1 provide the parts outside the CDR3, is NAGVMQNPRHLVRRRGQEARLRCSPMKGHSHVYWYRQLPEEGLKFMVYLQKENIIDESGMPKERFSAEFPKEGPSILRIQQVVRGDSAAYFCASSPLLAGDSYNEQFFGPGTRLTVL.

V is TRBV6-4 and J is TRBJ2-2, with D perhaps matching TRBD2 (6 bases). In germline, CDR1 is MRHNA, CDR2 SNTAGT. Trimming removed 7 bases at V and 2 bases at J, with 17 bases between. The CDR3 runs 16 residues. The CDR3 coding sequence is TGTGCCAGCACCCCGCAGGCGGGGATAAACACCGGGGAGCTGTTTTTT. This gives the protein CASTPQAGINTGELFF.

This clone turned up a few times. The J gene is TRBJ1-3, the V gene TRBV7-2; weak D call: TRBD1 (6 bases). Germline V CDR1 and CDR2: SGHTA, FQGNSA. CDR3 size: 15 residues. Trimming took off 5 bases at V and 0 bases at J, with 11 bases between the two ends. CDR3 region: CASSPGQSSGNTIYF. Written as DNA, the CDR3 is TGTGCCAGCAGCCCCGGACAGAGCTCTGGAAACACCATATATTTT.

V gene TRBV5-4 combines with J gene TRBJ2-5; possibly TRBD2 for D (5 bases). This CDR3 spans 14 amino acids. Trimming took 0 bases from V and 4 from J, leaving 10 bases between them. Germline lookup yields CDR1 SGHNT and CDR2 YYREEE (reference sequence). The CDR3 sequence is CASSLARGRETQYF. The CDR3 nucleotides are TGTGCCAGCAGCTTGGCCCGGGGAAGAGAGACCCAGTACTTC. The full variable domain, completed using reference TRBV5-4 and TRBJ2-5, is ETGVTQSPTHLIKTRGQQVTLRCSSQSGHNTVSWYQQALGQGPQFIFQYYREEENGRGNFPPRFSGLQFPNYSSELNVNALELDDSALYLCASSLARGRETQYFGPGTRLLVL.

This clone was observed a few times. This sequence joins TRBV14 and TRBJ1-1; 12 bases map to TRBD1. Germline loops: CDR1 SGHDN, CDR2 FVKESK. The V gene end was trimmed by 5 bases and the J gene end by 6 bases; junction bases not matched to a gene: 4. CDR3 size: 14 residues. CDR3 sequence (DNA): TGTGCCAGCAGCGGGACAGGGGGCTTGGCTGAAGCTTTCTTT. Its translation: CASSGTGGLAEAFF.

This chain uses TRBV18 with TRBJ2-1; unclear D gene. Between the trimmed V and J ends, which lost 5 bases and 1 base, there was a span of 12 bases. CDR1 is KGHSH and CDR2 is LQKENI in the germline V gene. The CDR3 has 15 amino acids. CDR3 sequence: CASSSNPGSYNEQFF. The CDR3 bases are TGTGCCAGCTCATCTAACCCGGGTTCCTACAATGAGCAGTTCTTC.

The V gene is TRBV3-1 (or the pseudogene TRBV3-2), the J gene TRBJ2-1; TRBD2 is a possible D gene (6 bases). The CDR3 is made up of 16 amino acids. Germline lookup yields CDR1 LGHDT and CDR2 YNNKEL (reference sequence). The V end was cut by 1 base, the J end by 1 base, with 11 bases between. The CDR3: CASSQGRLASYNEQFF. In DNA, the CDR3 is TGTGCCAGCAGCCAAGGTCGGCTAGCGTCCTACAATGAGCAGTTCTTC.

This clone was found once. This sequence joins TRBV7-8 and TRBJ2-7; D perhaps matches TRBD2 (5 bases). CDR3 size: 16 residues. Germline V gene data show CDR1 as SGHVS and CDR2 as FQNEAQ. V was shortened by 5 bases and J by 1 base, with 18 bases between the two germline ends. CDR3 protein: CASSAPEREWSYEQYF. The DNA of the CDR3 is TGTGCCAGCAGCGCCCCCGAGAGGGAATGGTCCTACGAGCAGTACTTC.

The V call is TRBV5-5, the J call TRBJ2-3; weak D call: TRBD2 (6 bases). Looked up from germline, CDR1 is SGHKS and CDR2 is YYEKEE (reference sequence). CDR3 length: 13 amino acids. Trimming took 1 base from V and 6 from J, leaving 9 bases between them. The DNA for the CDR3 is TGTGCCAGCAGCTTGTGGAGGGAGGATACGCAGTATTTT. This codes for CASSLWREDTQYF.

In nucleotides, the CDR3 is TGTGCCAGCACCGGTCGGAGCAACTATGGCTACACCTTC. This gives the protein CASTGRSNYGYTF. This rearrangement joins TRBV2 to TRBJ1-2; D remains unclear. The CDR3 is 13 residues long. Per the germline V gene, CDR1 is SNHLY and CDR2 is FYNNEI. The germline V and J ends were trimmed by 7 bases and 2 bases, with 11 bases remaining between them.

The DNA of the CDR3 is TGTGCCAGCAGTTTACGGCAGGGGACGCACAATGAGCAGTTCTTC. This gives the protein CASSLRQGTHNEQFF. V gene TRBV27 combines with J gene TRBJ2-1, with a tentative D call TRBD1 (6 bases). There are 15 residues in the CDR3. V was shortened by 2 bases and J by 5 bases, with 13 bases between the two germline ends. Germline CDR1 and CDR2: MNHEY and SMNVEV (reference sequence).

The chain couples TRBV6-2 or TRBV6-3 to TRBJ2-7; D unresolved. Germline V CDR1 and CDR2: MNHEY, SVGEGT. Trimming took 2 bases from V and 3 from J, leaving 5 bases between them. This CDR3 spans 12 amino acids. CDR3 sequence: CASSYVRYEQYF. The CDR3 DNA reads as TGTGCCAGCAGTTACGTTCGCTACGAGCAGTACTTC.

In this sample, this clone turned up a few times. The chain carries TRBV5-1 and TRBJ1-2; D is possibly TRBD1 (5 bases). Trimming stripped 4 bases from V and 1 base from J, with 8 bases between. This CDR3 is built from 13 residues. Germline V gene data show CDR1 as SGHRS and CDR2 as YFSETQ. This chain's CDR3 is CASSRDVNYGYTF. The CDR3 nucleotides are TGCGCCAGCAGCCGGGACGTTAACTATGGCTACACCTTC.

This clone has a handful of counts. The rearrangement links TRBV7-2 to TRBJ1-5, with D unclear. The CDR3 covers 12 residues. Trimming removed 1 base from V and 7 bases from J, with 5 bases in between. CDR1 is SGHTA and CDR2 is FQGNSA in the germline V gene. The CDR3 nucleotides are TGTGCCAGCAGCTTAGGGACCCAGCCCCAGCATTTT. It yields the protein CASSLGTQPQHF.

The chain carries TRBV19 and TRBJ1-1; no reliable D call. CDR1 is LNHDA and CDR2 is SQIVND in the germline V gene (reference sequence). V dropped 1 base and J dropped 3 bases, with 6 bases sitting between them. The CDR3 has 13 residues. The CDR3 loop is CASSIVTDTEAFF. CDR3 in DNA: TGTGCCAGTAGTATAGTAACGGACACTGAAGCTTTCTTT.

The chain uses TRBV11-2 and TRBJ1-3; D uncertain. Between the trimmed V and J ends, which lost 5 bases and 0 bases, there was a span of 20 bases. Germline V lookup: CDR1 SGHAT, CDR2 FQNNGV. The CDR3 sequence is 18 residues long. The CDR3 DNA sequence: TGTGCCAGCAGCCCCCTATCGAACACAGCCTACTCTGGAAACACCATATATTTT. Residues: CASSPLSNTAYSGNTIYF.

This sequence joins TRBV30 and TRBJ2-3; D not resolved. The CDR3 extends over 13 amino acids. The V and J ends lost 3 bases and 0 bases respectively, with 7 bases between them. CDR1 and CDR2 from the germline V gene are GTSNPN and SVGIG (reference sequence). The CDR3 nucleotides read TGTGCCTGGAGGGTAGCTAGCACAGATACGCAGTATTTT. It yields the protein CAWRVASTDTQYF.

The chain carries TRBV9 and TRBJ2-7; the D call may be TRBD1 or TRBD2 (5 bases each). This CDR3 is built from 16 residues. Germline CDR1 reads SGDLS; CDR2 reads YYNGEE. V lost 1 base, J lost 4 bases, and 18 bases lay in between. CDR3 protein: CASSVIRSLGGYEQYF. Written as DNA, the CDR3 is TGTGCCAGCAGCGTAATTAGGTCCCTTGGGGGTTACGAGCAGTACTTC.

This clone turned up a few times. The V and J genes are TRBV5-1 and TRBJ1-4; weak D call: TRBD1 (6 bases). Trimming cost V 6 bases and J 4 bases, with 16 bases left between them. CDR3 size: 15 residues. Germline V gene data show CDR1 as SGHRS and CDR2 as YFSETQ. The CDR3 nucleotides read TGCGCCAGCACCCGAGGGGGGGACGGTAATGAAAAACTGTTTTTT. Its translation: CASTRGGDGNEKLFF.

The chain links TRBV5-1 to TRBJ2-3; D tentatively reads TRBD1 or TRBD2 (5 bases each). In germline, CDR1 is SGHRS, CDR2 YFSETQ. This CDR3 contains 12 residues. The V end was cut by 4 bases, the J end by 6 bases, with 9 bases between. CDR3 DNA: TGCGCCAGCAGCAGGGACCTGGATACGCAGTATTTT. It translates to CASSRDLDTQYF.

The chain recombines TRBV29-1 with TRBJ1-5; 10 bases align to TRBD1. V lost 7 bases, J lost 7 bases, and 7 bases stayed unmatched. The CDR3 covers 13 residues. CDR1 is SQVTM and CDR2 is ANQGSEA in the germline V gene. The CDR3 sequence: CSALTTGGQPQHF. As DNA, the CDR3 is TGCAGCGCATTGACGACAGGGGGCCAGCCCCAGCATTTT.

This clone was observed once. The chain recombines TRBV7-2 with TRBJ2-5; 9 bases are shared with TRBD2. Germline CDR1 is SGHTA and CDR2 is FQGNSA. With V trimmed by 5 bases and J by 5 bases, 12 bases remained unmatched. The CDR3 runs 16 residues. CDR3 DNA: TGTGCCAGCAGCCTAACCCCCGCTAGCGGGATTGAGACCCAGTACTTC. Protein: CASSLTPASGIETQYF.

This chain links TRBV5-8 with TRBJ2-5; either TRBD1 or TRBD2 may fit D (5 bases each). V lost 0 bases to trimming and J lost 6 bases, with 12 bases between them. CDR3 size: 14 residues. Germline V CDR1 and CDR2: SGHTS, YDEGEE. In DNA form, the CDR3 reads TGTGCCAGCAGCTTGGCCCGGGACGGGCAGACCCAGTACTTC. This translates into CASSLARDGQTQYF.

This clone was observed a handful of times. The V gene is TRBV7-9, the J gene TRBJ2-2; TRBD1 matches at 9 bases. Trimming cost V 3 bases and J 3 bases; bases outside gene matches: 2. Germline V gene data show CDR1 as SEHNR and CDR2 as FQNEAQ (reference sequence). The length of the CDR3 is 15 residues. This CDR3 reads CASSLGTGYTGELFF. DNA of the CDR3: TGTGCCAGCAGCTTGGGGACAGGGTACACCGGGGAGCTGTTTTTT.

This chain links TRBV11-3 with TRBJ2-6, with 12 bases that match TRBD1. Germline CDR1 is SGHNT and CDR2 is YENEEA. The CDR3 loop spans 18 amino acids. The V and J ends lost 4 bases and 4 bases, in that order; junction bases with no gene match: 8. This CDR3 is CASSSTGTGGAGANVLTF. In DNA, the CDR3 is TGTGCCAGCAGCTCAACCGGGACAGGGGGCGCCGGGGCCAACGTCCTGACTTTC.

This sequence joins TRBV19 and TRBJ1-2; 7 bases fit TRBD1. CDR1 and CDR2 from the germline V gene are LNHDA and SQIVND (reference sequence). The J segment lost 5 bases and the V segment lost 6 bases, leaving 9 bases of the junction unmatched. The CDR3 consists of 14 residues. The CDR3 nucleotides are TGTGCCAGTAGGAACAGGGGTTCAGGGTATGGCTACACCTTC. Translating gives CASRNRGSGYGYTF. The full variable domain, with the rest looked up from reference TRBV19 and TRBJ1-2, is DGGITQSPKYLFRKEGQNVTLSCEQNLNHDAMYWYRQDPGQGLRLIYYSQIVNDFQKGDIAEGYSVSREKKESFPLTVTSAQKNPTAFYLCASRNRGSGYGYTFGSGTRLTVV.